The clone carrying this T cell receptor (beta chain) was found many times. What it binds is not known. This sample is part of a study of Graves' ophthalmopathy and Graves' hyperthyroidism. Study-wide results and caveats: The model flagged ophthalmopathy progression at 70% to 71% sensitivity and around 72% specificity.

Patients newly diagnosed with hyperthyroidism, under 2 months' duration, were aged 18 to 65, the study reports. The authors isolated PBMCs from around 10 ml of fresh peripheral blood. Using RNA transcripts, the TCR beta CDR3 regions were amplified. HTBI primers were employed in first-round RT-PCR, then a second-round multiplex PCR followed. MiXCR, applied by TCRdb to the multiplex PCR reads, yields one record per CDR3 protein. The data show 300,000 to 400,000 distinct CDR3 sequences, with roughly 17% seen just once and roughly 2.4% held by the top ten. CDR1 is MNHNS, CDR2 SASEGT, per germline. The V segment lost 6 bases and the J segment 4 bases; nucleotides outside the gene matches: 5. The CDR3 covers 13 residues.

This clonotype originated in an adult woman with stable Graves' hyperthyroidism. V gene TRBV6-1 combines with J gene TRBJ2-7; TRBD1 matches at 8 bases. The sequenced sample was peripheral blood. This CDR3 is CASRDREPYEQYF. CDR3 in DNA: TGTGCCAGCAGGGACAGGGAACCTTACGAGCAGTACTTC.